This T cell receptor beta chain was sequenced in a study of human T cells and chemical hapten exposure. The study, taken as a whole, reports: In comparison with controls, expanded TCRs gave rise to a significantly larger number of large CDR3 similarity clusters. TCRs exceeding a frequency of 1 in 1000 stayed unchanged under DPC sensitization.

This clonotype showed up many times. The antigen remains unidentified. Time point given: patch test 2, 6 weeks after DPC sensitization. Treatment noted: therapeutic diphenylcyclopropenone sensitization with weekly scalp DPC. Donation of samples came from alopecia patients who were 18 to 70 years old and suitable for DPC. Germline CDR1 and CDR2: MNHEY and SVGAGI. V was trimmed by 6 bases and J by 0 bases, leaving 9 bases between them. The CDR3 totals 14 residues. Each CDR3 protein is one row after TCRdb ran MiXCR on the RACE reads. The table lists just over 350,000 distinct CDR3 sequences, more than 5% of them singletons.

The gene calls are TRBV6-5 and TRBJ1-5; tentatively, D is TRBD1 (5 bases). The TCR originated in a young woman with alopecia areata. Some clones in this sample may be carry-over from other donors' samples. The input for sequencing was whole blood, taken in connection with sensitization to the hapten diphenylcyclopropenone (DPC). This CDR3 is CASSLQVSNQPQHF. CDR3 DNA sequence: TGTGCCAGCAGCCTACAGGTTAGCAATCAGCCCCAGCATTTT.